This TCR beta chain was found in a study of T cells in localized non-small cell lung cancer. Some clones are missing from TCRdb's copy, which holds only in-frame ones; the method was immunoSEQ multiplex PCR. The data hold some 29,000 clones, with roughly 89% observed a single time. The length of the CDR3 is 13 residues. Germline V CDR1 and CDR2: SGHTA, FQGNSA. V was pared by 5 bases and J by 7 bases, with 14 bases between. This clonotype originated in a woman aged 18-49 years with stage I lung adenocarcinoma. This material consisted of peripheral blood, taken before any cancer treatment. The chain uses TRBV7-2 and TRBJ1-2; D perhaps matches TRBD1 (6 bases). In DNA form, the CDR3 reads TGTGCCAGCAGCGCGCACAGGGAGGGTGGCTACACCTTC. This encodes CASSAHREGGYTF. Supplemented by reference TRBV7-2 and TRBJ1-2, the full variable domain reads GAGVSQSPSNKVTEKGKDVELRCDPISGHTALYWYRQSLGQGLEFLIYFQGNSAPDKSGLPSDRFSAERTGGSVSTLTIQRTQQEDSAVYLCASSAHREGGYTFGSGTRLTVV.